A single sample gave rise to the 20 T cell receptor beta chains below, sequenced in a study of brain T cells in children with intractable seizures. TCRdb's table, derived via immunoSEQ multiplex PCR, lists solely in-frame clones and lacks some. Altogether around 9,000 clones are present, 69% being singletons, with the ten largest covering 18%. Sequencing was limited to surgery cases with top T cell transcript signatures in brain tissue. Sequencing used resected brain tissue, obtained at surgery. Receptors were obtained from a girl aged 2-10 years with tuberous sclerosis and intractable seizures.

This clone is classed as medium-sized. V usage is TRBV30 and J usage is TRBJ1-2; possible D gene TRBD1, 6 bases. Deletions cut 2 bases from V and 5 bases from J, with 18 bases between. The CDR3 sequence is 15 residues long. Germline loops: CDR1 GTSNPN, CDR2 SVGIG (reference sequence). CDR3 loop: CAWSPLGGRRYGYTF. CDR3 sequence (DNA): TGTGCCTGGAGTCCCTTGGGGGGGCGCCGATATGGCTACACCTTC.

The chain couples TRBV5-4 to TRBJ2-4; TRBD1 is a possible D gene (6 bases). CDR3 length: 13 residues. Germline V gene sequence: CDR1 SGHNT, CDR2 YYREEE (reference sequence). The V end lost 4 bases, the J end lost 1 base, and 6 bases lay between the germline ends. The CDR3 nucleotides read TGTGCCAGCAGCGACAGGGCCAAAAACATTCAGTACTTC. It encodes CASSDRAKNIQYF.

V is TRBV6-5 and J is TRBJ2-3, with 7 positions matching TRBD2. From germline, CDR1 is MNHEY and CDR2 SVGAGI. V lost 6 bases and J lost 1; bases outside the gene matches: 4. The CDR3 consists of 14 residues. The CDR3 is CASRAGSGTDTQYF. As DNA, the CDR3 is TGTGCCAGCAGAGCGGGGTCAGGCACAGATACGCAGTATTTT.

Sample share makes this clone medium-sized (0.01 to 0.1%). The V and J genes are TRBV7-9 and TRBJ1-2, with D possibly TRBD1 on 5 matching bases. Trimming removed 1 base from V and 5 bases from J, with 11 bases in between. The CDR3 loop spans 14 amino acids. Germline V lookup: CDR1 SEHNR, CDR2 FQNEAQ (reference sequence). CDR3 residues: CASSLDLQVYGYTF. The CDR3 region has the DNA TGTGCCAGCAGCTTAGATCTACAGGTTTATGGCTACACCTTC.

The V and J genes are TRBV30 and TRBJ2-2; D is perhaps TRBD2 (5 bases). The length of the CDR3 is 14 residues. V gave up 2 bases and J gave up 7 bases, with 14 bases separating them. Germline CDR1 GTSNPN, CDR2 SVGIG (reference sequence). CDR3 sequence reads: CAWSPPNRGGELFF. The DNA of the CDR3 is TGTGCCTGGAGTCCCCCCAACCGGGGCGGGGAGCTGTTTTTT.

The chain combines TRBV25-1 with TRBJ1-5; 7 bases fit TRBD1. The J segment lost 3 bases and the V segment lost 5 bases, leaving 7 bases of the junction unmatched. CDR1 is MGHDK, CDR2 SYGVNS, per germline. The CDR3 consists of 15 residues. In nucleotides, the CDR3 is TGTGCCAGCAGTCTCGGGACAGAATACAATCAGCCCCAGCATTTT. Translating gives CASSLGTEYNQPQHF.

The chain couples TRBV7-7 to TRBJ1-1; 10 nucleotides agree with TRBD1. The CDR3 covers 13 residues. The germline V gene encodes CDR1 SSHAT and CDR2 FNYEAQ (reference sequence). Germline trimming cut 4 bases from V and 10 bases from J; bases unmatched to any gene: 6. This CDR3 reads CASSSLRDRGAFF. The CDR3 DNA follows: TGTGCCAGCAGCTCCCTCCGGGACAGGGGAGCTTTCTTT.

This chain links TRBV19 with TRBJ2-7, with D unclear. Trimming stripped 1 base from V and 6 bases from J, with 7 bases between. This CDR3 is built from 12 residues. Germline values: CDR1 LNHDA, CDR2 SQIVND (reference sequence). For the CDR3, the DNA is TGTGCCAGTAGTATAGGGTCGAGCGAGCAGTACGTC. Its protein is CASSIGSSEQYV.

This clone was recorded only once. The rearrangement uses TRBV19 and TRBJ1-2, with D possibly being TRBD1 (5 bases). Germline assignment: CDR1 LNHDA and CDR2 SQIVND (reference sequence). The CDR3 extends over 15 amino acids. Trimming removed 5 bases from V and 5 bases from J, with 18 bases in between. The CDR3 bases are TGTGCCAGTAGTGGACAAGTCGGGACTTCATATGGCTACACCTTC. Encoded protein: CASSGQVGTSYGYTF.

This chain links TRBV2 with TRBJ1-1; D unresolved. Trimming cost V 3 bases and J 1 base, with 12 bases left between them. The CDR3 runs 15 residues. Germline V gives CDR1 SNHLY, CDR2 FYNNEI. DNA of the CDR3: TGTGCCAGCAGTGACCGACTGTTAGGGAACACTGAAGCTTTCTTT. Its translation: CASSDRLLGNTEAFF.

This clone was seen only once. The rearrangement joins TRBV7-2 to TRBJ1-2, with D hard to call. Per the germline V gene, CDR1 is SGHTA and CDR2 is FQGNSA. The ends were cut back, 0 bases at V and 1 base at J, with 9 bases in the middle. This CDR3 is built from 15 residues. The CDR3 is CASSLASGGNYGYTF. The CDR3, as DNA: TGTGCCAGCAGCTTAGCCTCGGGTGGTAACTATGGCTACACCTTC. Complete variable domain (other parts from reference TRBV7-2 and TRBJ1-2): GAGVSQSPSNKVTEKGKDVELRCDPISGHTALYWYRQSLGQGLEFLIYFQGNSAPDKSGLPSDRFSAERTGGSVSTLTIQRTQQEDSAVYLCASSLASGGNYGYTFGSGTRLTVV.

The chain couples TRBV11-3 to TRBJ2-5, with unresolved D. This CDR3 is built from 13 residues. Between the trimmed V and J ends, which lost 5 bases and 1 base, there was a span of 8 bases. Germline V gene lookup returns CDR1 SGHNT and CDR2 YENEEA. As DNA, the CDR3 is TGTGCCAGCAGCACCAATTCCCAAGAGACCCAGTACTTC. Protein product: CASSTNSQETQYF.

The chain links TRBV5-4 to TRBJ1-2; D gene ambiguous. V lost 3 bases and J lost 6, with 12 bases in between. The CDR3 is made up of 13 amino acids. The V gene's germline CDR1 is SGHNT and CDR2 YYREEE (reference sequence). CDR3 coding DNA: TGTGCCAGCAGCTGGGGTGGGGTTCATGGCTACACCTTC. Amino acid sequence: CASSWGGVHGYTF. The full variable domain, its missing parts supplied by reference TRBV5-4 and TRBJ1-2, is ETGVTQSPTHLIKTRGQQVTLRCSSQSGHNTVSWYQQALGQGPQFIFQYYREEENGRGNFPPRFSGLQFPNYSSELNVNALELDDSALYLCASSWGGVHGYTFGSGTRLTVV.

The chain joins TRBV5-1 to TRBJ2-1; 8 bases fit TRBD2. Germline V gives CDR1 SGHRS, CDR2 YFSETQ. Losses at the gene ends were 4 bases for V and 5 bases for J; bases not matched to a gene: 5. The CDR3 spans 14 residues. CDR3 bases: TGCGCCAGCAGCCGCGGGGGGATGAACAATGAGCAGTTCTTC. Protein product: CASSRGGMNNEQFF.

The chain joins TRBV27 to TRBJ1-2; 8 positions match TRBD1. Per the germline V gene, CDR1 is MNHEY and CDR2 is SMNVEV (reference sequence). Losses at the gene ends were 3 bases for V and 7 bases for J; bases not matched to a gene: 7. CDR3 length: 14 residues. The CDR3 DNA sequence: TGTGCCAGCAGTTTGGTTCAGGGGGCGATTGGCTACACCTTC. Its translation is CASSLVQGAIGYTF.

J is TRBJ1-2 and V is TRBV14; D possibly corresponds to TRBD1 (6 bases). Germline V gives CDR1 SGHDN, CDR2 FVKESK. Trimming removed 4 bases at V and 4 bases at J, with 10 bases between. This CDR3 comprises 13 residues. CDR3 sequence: CASSPDRTYGYTF. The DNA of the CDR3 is TGTGCCAGCAGCCCGGACAGAACCTATGGCTACACCTTC.

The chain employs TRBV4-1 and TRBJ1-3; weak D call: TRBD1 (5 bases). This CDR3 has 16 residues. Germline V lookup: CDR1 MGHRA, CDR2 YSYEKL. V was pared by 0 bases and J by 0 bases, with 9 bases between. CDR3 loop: CASSQDWDRSGNTIYF. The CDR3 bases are TGCGCCAGCAGCCAAGATTGGGACCGCTCTGGAAACACCATATATTTT.

Written as DNA, the CDR3 is TGCGCCAGCAGAAGGAGACCGTCGCTTGATGAAAAACTGTTTTTT. Its protein is CASRRRPSLDEKLFF. The chain uses TRBV5-1 and TRBJ1-4; D is ambiguous. Deletions cut 5 bases from V and 6 bases from J, with 17 bases between. The V gene's germline CDR1 is SGHRS and CDR2 YFSETQ. The CDR3 has 15 amino acids. Drawing the rest from reference TRBV5-1 and TRBJ1-4, the complete variable domain is KAGVTQTPRYLIKTRGQQVTLSCSPISGHRSVSWYQQTPGQGLQFLFEYFSETQRNKGNFPGRFSGRQFSNSRSEMNVSTLELGDSALYLCASRRRPSLDEKLFFGSGTQLSVL.

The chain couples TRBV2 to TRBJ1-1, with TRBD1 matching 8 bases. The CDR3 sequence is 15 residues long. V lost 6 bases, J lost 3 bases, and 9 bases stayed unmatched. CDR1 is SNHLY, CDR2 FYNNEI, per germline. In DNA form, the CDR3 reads TGTGCCAGCAGACGAATCCAGGGGGCTCACACTGAAGCTTTCTTT. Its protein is CASRRIQGAHTEAFF. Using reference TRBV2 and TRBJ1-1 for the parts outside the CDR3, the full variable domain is EPEVTQTPSHQVTQMGQEVILRCVPISNHLYFYWYRQILGQKVEFLVSFYNNEISEKSEIFDDQFSVERPDGSNFTLKIRSTKLEDSAMYFCASRRIQGAHTEAFFGQGTRLTVV.

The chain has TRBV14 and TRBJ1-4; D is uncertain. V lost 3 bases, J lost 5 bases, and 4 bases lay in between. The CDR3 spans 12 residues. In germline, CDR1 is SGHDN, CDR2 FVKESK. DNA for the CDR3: TGTGCCAGCAGCCATGCGAATGAAAAACTGTTTTTT. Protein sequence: CASSHANEKLFF.